This T cell receptor (beta chain) was captured by sequencing in a study of T cells in Graves' hyperthyroidism and ophthalmopathy. Study observations and caveats: Prediction of ophthalmopathy progression came a median approximately 6.6 months pre-onset. A model of 13 V-J features distinguished ophthalmopathy from stable hyperthyroidism.

What was amplified from RNA transcripts were TCR beta CDR3 regions. The TCR CDR3 first-round RT-PCR relied on the HTBI primer set. TCRdb reanalysed the multiplex PCR reads using MiXCR and keeps one entry per CDR3 protein. The table shows approximately 490,000 distinct CDR3 sequences, with less than 25% occurring only once. A roughly 10 ml volume of fresh peripheral blood provided the PBMCs. About this clonotype: The antigen remains undetermined.

Germline CDR1 reads SGHDT; CDR2 reads YYEEEE. The CDR3 has 14 residues. Between the trimmed V and J ends, which lost 4 bases and 6 bases, there was a span of 16 bases. The rearrangement joins TRBV5-6 to TRBJ1-1; D possibly corresponds to TRBD1 (6 bases). The specimen sequenced was blood. The TCR sequence derives from a woman in her 70s with Graves' ophthalmopathy. The CDR3 protein is CASSETGRGPEAFF. In nucleotides, the CDR3 is TGTGCCAGCAGCGAGACAGGTAGGGGCCCTGAAGCTTTCTTT.